This paragraph covers one T cell receptor beta chain sequence. Its antigen remains undetermined. No much larger clonotype is one base removed from it; base qualities were not supplied. The donors were around 39 Caucasian individuals from Russia, aged 6 to 90 years, who were systemically healthy. Each donor gave around 9 milliliters of peripheral blood, collected into EDTA-treated Vacutainer tubes. Ficoll-Paque density-gradient centrifugation was used to isolate PBMCs, with at least 6.5 million per sample. Total RNA was extracted from PBMCs with Trizol reagent, with at least 5.5 micrograms obtained per sample. For every donor, an aliquot of PBMCs went through flow cytometry to measure the percentages of naive CD45RAhigh/CD27high T cells. This entry is derived from a study of blood T cells in healthy people across ages (dated by TCRdb to between 2014 and 2017). Some background on the complete study: In model experiments, template switching captured roughly one uniquely barcoded TCR beta cDNA molecule for every two T cells. Using deep sequencing normalized with unique cDNA molecular identifiers, the study measured how TCR beta repertoire diversity changes with age. The donors were split into four age groups: young (average roughly 15 years), middle-aged (roughly 40), aged (about 56) and long-lived (roughly 88). To avoid experimental bias, donors of different ages were spread randomly across the sequencing lanes. Two additional independent replicas of 1 million unique cDNA reads from the same blood draw were analyzed for two donors (one aged 18 to 29 and one aged 80 or older).

General study outcomes and caveats: The CMV infection status of donors was not known, potentially confounding age-related changes in expanded clonotypes. There was a strong correlation between observed TCR beta diversity and the percentage of naive T cells measured by flow cytometry. Conclusive comparison of naive and antigen-experienced compartments was prevented by the profiling of bulk unsorted PBMCs. Observed TCR beta diversity per million T cells fell roughly linearly with age, and a significant reduction was already apparent by age around 40. Compared with the aged group, more naive CD4+ T cells, fewer expanded clones and increased TCR diversity were shown by the long-lived group, suggesting age selection. Estimates of total diversity based on one million sequenced T cells were regarded as lower bounds and as underestimates.

To prepare the library, 5' RACE was applied. The reads were generated on an Illumina HiSeq 2500. A second PCR of 7 to 11 cycles was performed with a sample-barcoded 5' primer and a J-beta primer mix. A template-switch 5' adaptor carrying 12 random nucleotides introduced a unique molecular identifier onto each TCR beta cDNA molecule. Each sample yielded at least 3 million CDR3-containing paired-end reads. The Mint cDNA synthesis kit, primed by a TRBC-specific oligonucleotide, was used to synthesize first-strand cDNA from all RNA. All cDNA was treated with uracil-DNA glycosylase and then went through a first 18-cycle PCR with the universal primers M1SS and BC2_uni_R. As for the original processing: Normalization of each sample was performed by random selection of 1 million high-quality reads, each carrying a distinct molecular identifier. Reads sharing molecular identifiers were discarded rather than binned into consensus sequences. MiTCR, with a Q25 quality threshold and the strictest error-elimination algorithm, was used for CDR3 identification, clonotype clustering and error correction. Lower-bound total TCR beta diversity was estimated with a nonparametric unseen species model using Euler transformation. Using fastp trimming at Q25 and MiXCR clonotype assembly, TCRdb reanalyzed the public sequencing data and kept in-frame beta chains. For every CDR3 protein sequence, its rows merge into one entry that carries the most common genes and DNA. The V and J calls follow TCRdb's processing rather than the paper's. The sample profile shows approximately 830,000 distinct CDR3 sequences; approximately 67% of them were found once. The ten largest make up about a quarter of the sample.

What was sequenced was blood. The clonotype comes from a young man in good health.

At the DNA level, the sequence is TGCAGTGCTAGAGATGCCCAGGGGGCCGGGTGGGATCAGCCCCAGCATTTT. Its protein is CSARDAQGAGWDQPQHF. In this chain, TRBV20-1 is recombined with TRBJ1-5, with TRBD1 matching 8 junction bases. The germline V gene (reference sequence) sets CDR1 to DFQATT and CDR2 to SNEGSKA. Unmatched junction bases come to 12, with V trimmed by 0 bases and J by 5 bases. The CDR3 runs 17 amino acids, cysteine and phenylalanine included. The only DNA kept is the CDR3, 51 bases in frame from the first base.